The 6 T cell receptor beta chains presented below share a single source sample, sequenced in a study of T-cell memory formation after mild COVID-19. TCRdb processed the 5' RACE reads anew with MiXCR; each CDR3 protein has one entry. Of roughly 310,000 distinct CDR3 sequences in the sample, around 15% were seen once. Sequences were obtained from PBMCs or a T cell subset sorted from them (not recorded which). Source of these receptors: a man aged 18 to 29 who had mild COVID-19 (a few samples of this study predate the infection). Cell type and time point are not known.

This clonotype appeared a few times. V gene TRBV6-4 combines with J gene TRBJ2-1, with a weak D call TRBD1 (5 bases). Germline V gene sequence: CDR1 MRHNA, CDR2 SNTAGT. V shed 7 bases and J shed 0 bases, with 10 bases lying between them. The CDR3 loop spans 14 amino acids. The CDR3 region is CASKKQDSYNEQFF. As DNA, the CDR3 is TGTGCCAGCAAGAAACAGGACTCCTACAATGAGCAGTTCTTC.

This clonotype was observed a handful of times. The chain uses TRBV2 and TRBJ2-1; D gene ambiguous. CDR3 length: 14 residues. Between the trimmed V and J ends, which lost 4 bases and 4 bases, there was a span of 11 bases. Germline V gene sequence: CDR1 SNHLY, CDR2 FYNNEI. CDR3 amino acids: CASSVYGSYNEQFF. The CDR3, as DNA: TGTGCCAGCAGTGTTTACGGCTCTTACAATGAGCAGTTCTTC. Supplemented by reference TRBV2 and TRBJ2-1, the full variable domain reads EPEVTQTPSHQVTQMGQEVILRCVPISNHLYFYWYRQILGQKVEFLVSFYNNEISEKSEIFDDQFSVERPDGSNFTLKIRSTKLEDSAMYFCASSVYGSYNEQFFGPGTRLTVL.

Only one count was recorded for this clonotype. This chain uses TRBV30 with TRBJ2-5; weak D call: TRBD1 (6 bases). Deletions cut 1 base from V and 2 bases from J, with 8 bases between. CDR3 length: 13 residues. Germline V gene lookup returns CDR1 GTSNPN and CDR2 SVGIG (reference sequence). CDR3 loop: CAWSGGLQETQYF. Here the CDR3 DNA reads TGTGCCTGGAGTGGGGGGCTTCAAGAGACCCAGTACTTC.

The table lists this clonotype with a few counts. The chain carries TRBV28 and TRBJ1-5; D is uncertain. Trimming left V 4 bases short and J 5 bases short, with 12 bases between. The CDR3 extends over 14 amino acids. CDR1 is MDHEN and CDR2 is SYDVKM in the germline V gene. The CDR3 protein is CASSSTPTYQPQHF. As DNA, the CDR3 is TGTGCCAGCAGTTCGACCCCGACGTATCAGCCCCAGCATTTT.

The J gene is TRBJ2-1, the V gene TRBV2; D ambiguous. This CDR3 has 12 residues. Germline V CDR1 and CDR2: SNHLY, FYNNEI. Between the trimmed V and J ends, which lost 3 bases and 6 bases, there was a span of 6 bases. The CDR3 loop reads CASSDLANEQFF. The CDR3 nucleotides read TGTGCCAGCAGTGATTTGGCCAATGAGCAGTTCTTC.

This clonotype was seen repeatedly, ten times or more. This chain uses TRBV27 with TRBJ1-1; a weak D match, TRBD1 (6 bases). V shed 1 base and J shed 1 base, with 7 bases lying between them. The CDR3 length is 14 residues. Germline V gene data show CDR1 as MNHEY and CDR2 as SMNVEV (reference sequence). The CDR3 spells CASSLYRANTEAFF. The CDR3 DNA reads TGTGCCAGCAGTTTATACAGGGCGAACACTGAAGCTTTCTTT.